This entry features one TCR beta chain sequence. These data belong to a study of Ad26.COV2.S vaccination and SARS-CoV-2 variants. Trimming removed 4 bases from V and 0 bases from J, with 9 bases in between. Germline V gene sequence: CDR1 SGHDN, CDR2 FVKESK. The CDR3 loop spans 14 amino acids. Method: immunoSEQ multiplex PCR; TCRdb's copy keeps in-frame clones and lacks some. Of roughly 300,000 clones detected, about 89% appear once; the ten largest clones hold about 5%. The treatment denotes: some 20 received Ad26.COV2.S at low or high dose, single or two shots; 5 received placebo; per-sample allocation not given. Day 63 after the first vaccine or placebo injection was the time point for sampling.

This chain connects TRBV14 to TRBJ1-1; D is unclear. Sequencing was performed on peripheral blood, taken in a trial of Ad26.COV2.S vaccine versus placebo. This clonotype originated in a person aged 18 to 59 who received the Ad26.COV2.S COVID-19 vaccine or a placebo. The CDR3 spells CASSPLILNTEAFF. The CDR3 DNA follows: TGTGCCAGCAGCCCACTGATTTTGAACACTGAAGCTTTCTTT.